This TCR beta chain was profiled in a study of blood T cell repertoires in COVID-19. About the study: From the United States, Italy and Spain came samples of acute and convalescent COVID-19. Sources were T cells, B-cell-depleted T cells, or PBMCs; the material itself was cDNA or gDNA.

Repertoires were generated with immunoSEQ multiplex PCR, while TCRdb's copy carries only in-frame clones and drops some. The data show 85,000 to 130,000 clones, over 65% seen once. A Seattle source enrolled patients during active infection and followed them longitudinally. V shed 6 bases and J 4 bases; nucleotides not matched to a gene: 9. The CDR3 loop spans 17 amino acids. CDR1 and CDR2 from the germline V gene are MNHEY and SMNVEV (reference sequence). The rearrangement joins TRBV27 to TRBJ2-3, with TRBD2 matching over 14 bases. The sample consisted of peripheral blood. The sequence was obtained from a man aged 80 or over with COVID-19, enrolled during active disease. The CDR3 sequence is CASRPRTSGRPPDTQYF. CDR3 DNA: TGTGCCAGCAGACCGAGGACTAGCGGGAGGCCACCAGATACGCAGTATTTT.